What follows are 23 T cell receptor beta chains derived from one specimen sequenced in a study of blood T cell repertoires in COVID-19. Libraries were prepared by immunoSEQ multiplex PCR; TCRdb keeps only in-frame clonotypes and omits some of them. The sample contains 290,000 or so clones, about 89% of which appear only once. Material for sequencing was peripheral blood. The receptors were gathered from a woman aged 25 to 39 with COVID-19, enrolled during active disease.

CDR3 bases: TGTGCCAGCTCACTAGGACTAGCGGGAGGGGCTTCCTACAATGAGCAGTTCTTC. Encoded protein: CASSLGLAGGASYNEQFF. The V gene is TRBV18, the J gene TRBJ2-1, with 15 bases that match TRBD2. Germline CDR1 is KGHSH and CDR2 is LQKENI. The CDR3 is made up of 18 amino acids. J lost 1 base, V lost 4 bases, and 5 bases had no gene match.

The V gene is TRBV5-8, the J gene TRBJ1-2; 9 bases fit TRBD1. The V and J ends lost 3 bases and 8 bases, in that order; junction bases with no gene match: 11. This CDR3 is built from 15 residues. Germline-derived CDR1 and CDR2 are SGHTS and YDEGEE. As DNA, the CDR3 is TGTGCCAGCAGCTGGGGACAGGGTTCGGTGGGCGGCTACACCTTC. This gives the protein CASSWGQGSVGGYTF.

CDR3 loop: CASSFNAQTAGNTIYF. Written as DNA, the CDR3 is TGTGCCAGCAGTTTCAATGCCCAGACAGCTGGAAACACCATATATTTT. The chain carries TRBV28 and TRBJ1-3, with a possible D match to TRBD1 (5 bases). The CDR3 covers 16 residues. Per the germline V gene, CDR1 is MDHEN and CDR2 is SYDVKM. Trimming pared 3 bases from V and 2 bases from J, leaving 14 bases between.

In DNA form, the CDR3 reads TGTGCCAGCAGCCCCGGACTAGCGGAGTGGGGAGAGACCCAGTACTTC. This codes for CASSPGLAEWGETQYF. This chain uses TRBV11-3 with TRBJ2-5, with TRBD2 matching 10 bases. With V trimmed by 5 bases and J by 4 bases, 10 bases remained unmatched. This CDR3 has 16 residues. In germline, CDR1 is SGHNT, CDR2 YENEEA.

This chain connects TRBV6-4 to TRBJ1-1, with 7 bases identical to TRBD1. Germline CDR1 and CDR2: MRHNA and SNTAGT. This CDR3 has 13 amino acids. V shed 5 bases, J shed 5 bases, and the junction held 5 bases outside the gene matches. CDR3 in DNA: TGTGCCAGCAGTAAAACAGGGGAGACTGAAGCTTTCTTT. Translation: CASSKTGETEAFF.

The chain carries TRBV28 and TRBJ1-1; D is possibly TRBD1 (6 bases). The V gene lost 3 bases and the J gene lost 5 bases, with 16 bases spanning the gap. The CDR3 is 15 residues long. Germline CDR1 and CDR2: MDHEN and SYDVKM. CDR3 nucleotides: TGTGCCAGCAGTTTGCCCCCCAGGGGCGGGACTGAAGCTTTCTTT. It is translated as CASSLPPRGGTEAFF.

V and J are TRBV6-2 or TRBV6-3 and TRBJ1-1; 8 positions agree with TRBD1. The trim removed 5 bases at V and 5 bases at J, leaving 7 bases unmatched. Looked up from germline, CDR1 is MNHEY and CDR2 is SVGEGT. The CDR3 is made up of 14 amino acids. The CDR3 bases are TGTGCCAGCAGTCCACCTACAGGGGGTACTGAAGCTTTCTTT. Its translation is CASSPPTGGTEAFF.

At least ten counts were recorded for this clone. The chain carries TRBV4-2 and TRBJ2-1; 7 bases map to TRBD1. V lost 0 bases to trimming and J lost 0 bases; unmatched junction nucleotides: 5. The germline gives CDR1 LGHNA, CDR2 YNFKEQ. This CDR3 comprises 17 residues. The CDR3 reads CASSQEGTAASYNEQFF. DNA for the CDR3: TGTGCCAGCAGCCAAGAGGGGACAGCGGCCTCCTACAATGAGCAGTTCTTC.

V is TRBV30 and J is TRBJ1-2, with TRBD1 matching 7 bases. The trim removed 0 bases at V and 5 bases at J, leaving 6 bases unmatched. This CDR3 comprises 14 residues. Looked up from germline, CDR1 is GTSNPN and CDR2 is SVGIG (reference sequence). The CDR3 DNA sequence: TGTGCCTGGAGTGTAGGGGCACAGGGGTATGGCTACACCTTC. Amino acids: CAWSVGAQGYGYTF. The whole variable domain, remainder taken from reference TRBV30 and TRBJ1-2, is SQTIHQWPATLVQPVGSPLSLECTVEGTSNPNLYWYRQAAGRGLQLLFYSVGIGQISSEVPQNLSASRPQDRQFILSSKKLLLSDSGFYLCAWSVGAQGYGYTFGSGTRLTVV.

This clone was observed once. The chain uses TRBV19 and TRBJ2-7; the D gene is possibly TRBD2 (6 bases). Trimming left V 9 bases short and J 4 bases short, with 10 bases between. This CDR3 comprises 11 residues. Germline assignment: CDR1 LNHDA and CDR2 SQIVND (reference sequence). The CDR3 region has the DNA TGTGCCAGCGAGGGGAGGTACGAGCAGTACTTC. This encodes CASEGRYEQYF.

This clone was observed a few times. The chain carries TRBV28 and TRBJ1-5; TRBD1 agrees at 9 bases. Unmatched junction bases numbered 7, after V lost 6 bases and J lost 4 bases. CDR1 is MDHEN and CDR2 is SYDVKM in the germline V gene. The CDR3 loop spans 15 amino acids. Here the CDR3 reads CASSPDRGRNQPQHF. CDR3 bases: TGTGCCAGCAGCCCCGACAGGGGGAGAAATCAGCCCCAGCATTTT.

The chain recombines TRBV30 with TRBJ2-4, with D possibly matching TRBD2 (6 bases). CDR3 length: 14 residues. V was shortened by 1 base and J by 3 bases, with 10 bases between the two germline ends. Germline V gives CDR1 GTSNPN, CDR2 SVGIG (reference sequence). Written as DNA, the CDR3 is TGTGCCTGGAGTGGGAAGGGAGGCAAAAACATTCAGTACTTC. This encodes CAWSGKGGKNIQYF.

The rearrangement uses TRBV5-1 and TRBJ2-3; TRBD2 matches at 9 bases. V was pared by 4 bases and J by 1 base, with 7 bases of the junction left unmatched. Germline V gene lookup returns CDR1 SGHRS and CDR2 YFSETQ. The CDR3 contains 16 residues. CDR3 protein: CASSPGLAIRTDTQYF. The CDR3 DNA reads as TGCGCCAGCAGCCCCGGACTAGCGATACGCACAGATACGCAGTATTTT.

This chain links TRBV6-4 with TRBJ2-1; TRBD1 matches at 7 bases. CDR1 MRHNA and CDR2 SNTAGT come from the germline V gene. V was pared by 8 bases and J by 6 bases, with 10 bases of the junction left unmatched. This CDR3 spans 14 amino acids. Written as DNA, the CDR3 is TGTGCCAGCTCTGTCGACAGGGCGGGCAATGAGCAGTTCTTC. Its protein product is CASSVDRAGNEQFF.

V and J are TRBV7-2 and TRBJ2-7; a weak D match, TRBD2 (6 bases). The germline CDR1 and CDR2 sequences are SGHTA and FQGNSA. Trimming shortened V by 1 base and J by 2 bases, and 12 bases separated the two germline ends. The CDR3 extends over 15 amino acids. CDR3 region: CASSLDGSTTYEQYF. Written as DNA, the CDR3 is TGTGCCAGCAGCTTAGACGGGAGCACCACCTACGAGCAGTACTTC.

The chain is built from TRBV25-1 and TRBJ2-5; the match to TRBD1 covers 7 bases. V lost 2 bases to trimming and J lost 0 bases; unmatched junction nucleotides: 12. Germline V lookup: CDR1 MGHDK, CDR2 SYGVNS. There are 18 residues in the CDR3. The CDR3 bases are TGTGCCAGCAGTGAAGTCGGGCCTGGTGGACAGGACCAAGAGACCCAGTACTTC. Translating gives CASSEVGPGGQDQETQYF.

This clone was seen only a few times. The chain carries TRBV27 and TRBJ2-1, with a tentative D call TRBD2 (6 bases). The germline V and J ends were trimmed by 3 bases and 7 bases, with 16 bases remaining between them. This CDR3 is 15 amino acids long. CDR1 is MNHEY, CDR2 SMNVEV, per germline (reference sequence). The CDR3, as DNA: TGTGCCAGCAGTTTGGAGGGACCGGGTGTGAATGAGCAGTTCTTC. Amino acid sequence: CASSLEGPGVNEQFF.

This rearrangement joins TRBV5-1 to TRBJ2-7; 8 positions agree with TRBD2. Germline V gene data show CDR1 as SGHRS and CDR2 as YFSETQ. CDR3 size: 14 residues. V gave up 2 bases and J gave up 3 bases; unmatched junction bases: 4. The CDR3 reads CASSFGTRDYEQYF. In DNA, the CDR3 is TGCGCCAGCAGCTTCGGGACTAGGGACTACGAGCAGTACTTC. Complete variable domain (other parts from reference TRBV5-1 and TRBJ2-7): KAGVTQTPRYLIKTRGQQVTLSCSPISGHRSVSWYQQTPGQGLQFLFEYFSETQRNKGNFPGRFSGRQFSNSRSEMNVSTLELGDSALYLCASSFGTRDYEQYFGPGTRLTVT.

This clone was recorded only once. The chain combines TRBV11-2 with TRBJ1-2, with 8 bases identical to TRBD1. The CDR3 sequence is 13 residues long. The germline CDR1 and CDR2 sequences are SGHAT and FQNNGV. Trimming removed 5 bases from V and 8 bases from J; junction bases left unmatched: 7. Written as DNA, the CDR3 is TGTGCCAGCAGCCCCGGACAGGGTCTGGGCTACACCTTC. This translates into CASSPGQGLGYTF.

V and J are TRBV18 and TRBJ1-6, with 8 bases identical to TRBD1. The germline V gene encodes CDR1 KGHSH and CDR2 LQKENI. V shed 4 bases, J shed 8 bases, and the junction held 10 bases outside the gene matches. The length of the CDR3 is 16 residues. CDR3 region: CASSLNPQGADSPLHF. In DNA form, the CDR3 reads TGTGCCAGCTCACTCAATCCTCAGGGGGCCGATTCACCCCTCCACTTT.

There are a few counts of this clone. The chain has TRBV6-2 or TRBV6-3 and TRBJ1-2, with 8 bases aligning to TRBD1. The junction had 5 bases not matched to a gene; V was cut back by 5 bases and J by 3 bases. CDR1 and CDR2 (germline): MNHEY, SVGEGT. CDR3 length equals 14 residues. The CDR3: CASSAGQGYYGYTF. The CDR3 DNA is TGTGCCAGCAGTGCTGGACAGGGATACTATGGCTACACCTTC.

The J gene is TRBJ2-3, the V gene TRBV3-1 (or the pseudogene TRBV3-2); 10 bases align to TRBD1. CDR1 is LGHDT, CDR2 YNNKEL, per germline (reference sequence). The CDR3 spans 15 residues. V shed 3 bases, J shed 4 bases, and the junction held 4 bases outside the gene matches. The CDR3 sequence: CASSQRDRGADTQYF. For the CDR3, the DNA is TGTGCCAGCAGCCAGCGGGACAGGGGTGCAGATACGCAGTATTTT.

The chain is built from TRBV28 and TRBJ2-1, with D tentatively TRBD2 (5 bases). Between the trimmed V and J ends, which lost 7 bases and 1 base, there was a span of 14 bases. CDR3 length: 15 amino acids. Germline CDR1 is MDHEN and CDR2 is SYDVKM. The CDR3 reads CASTPTPGSYNEQFF. The CDR3 nucleotides are TGTGCCAGCACCCCTACCCCGGGGTCCTACAATGAGCAGTTCTTC.